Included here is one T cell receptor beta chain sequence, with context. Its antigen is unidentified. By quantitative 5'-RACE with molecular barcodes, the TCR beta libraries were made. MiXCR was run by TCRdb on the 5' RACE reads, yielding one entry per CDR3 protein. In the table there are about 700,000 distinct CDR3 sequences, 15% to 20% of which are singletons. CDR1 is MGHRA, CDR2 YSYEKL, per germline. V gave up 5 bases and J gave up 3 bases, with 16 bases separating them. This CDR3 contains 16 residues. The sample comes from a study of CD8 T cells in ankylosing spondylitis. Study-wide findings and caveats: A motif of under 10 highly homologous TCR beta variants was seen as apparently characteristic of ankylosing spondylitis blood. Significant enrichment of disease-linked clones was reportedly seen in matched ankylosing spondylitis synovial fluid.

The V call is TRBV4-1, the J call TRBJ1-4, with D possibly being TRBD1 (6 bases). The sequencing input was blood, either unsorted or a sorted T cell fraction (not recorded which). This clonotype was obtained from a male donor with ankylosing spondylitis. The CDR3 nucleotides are TGCGCCAGCAGCTCAAGGACAGCTTCTGCTAATGAAAAACTGTTTTTT. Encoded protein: CASSSRTASANEKLFF.